This record looks at one TCR beta chain sequence and its context. As yet, its antigen is unknown. The sample comes from a study of T cell repertoires in cytomegalovirus infection. Findings and limits, study-wide: The ex vivo response showed dominance by HLA-C-restricted CMV-specific TCR beta clonotypes.

TCRdb fed the reads into MiXCR, producing one record per CDR3 protein. The sample contains 80,000 or so distinct CDR3 sequences, about 37% of which appear only once. The CDR3 loop spans 15 amino acids. Germline CDR1 reads SGHDT; CDR2 reads YYEEEE. After removal of 1 base from V and 3 bases from J, the junction contained 2 bases not matched to a gene. This clonotype was sampled from a human donor in good health (CMV status not recorded). Some clones in this sample may be carry-over from other donors' samples. This chain links TRBV5-6 with TRBJ2-2; 8 bases fit TRBD2. The starting material was CD8+ T cells from cultured PBMCs, obtained from culture after CMV antigen stimulation. CDR3 sequence reads: CASSLTRGDTGELFF. CDR3 nucleotides: TGTGCCAGCAGCTTGACGCGGGGGGACACCGGGGAGCTGTTTTTT.